What follows are 21 T cell receptor beta chains derived from one specimen sequenced in a study of cytomegalovirus exposure and HLA in healthy donors. Amplification used 60 Vbeta primers and 13 Jbeta primers. Generated by immunoSEQ multiplex PCR, the TCRdb table keeps only in-frame clones and is missing some. The table has some 95,000 clones, about four fifths seen once. Sequencing was performed on PBMCs. All receptors come from a woman aged 40 to 50 in good health and CMV-seronegative.

DNA of the CDR3: TGCAGCGCGATTCAGGGGATCTCCTACGAGCAGTACTTC. Translated, it gives CSAIQGISYEQYF. The genes are TRBV29-1 and TRBJ2-7, with a tentative D call TRBD1 (6 bases). Germline lookup yields CDR1 SQVTM and CDR2 ANQGSEA. Trimming shortened V by 7 bases and J by 0 bases, and 13 bases separated the two germline ends. The CDR3 spans 13 residues.

This chain joins TRBV5-4 and TRBJ2-7, with 9 bases lining up with TRBD2. There are 13 residues in the CDR3. V was pared by 1 base and J by 5 bases, with 1 base of the junction left unmatched. In germline, CDR1 is SGHNT, CDR2 YYREEE (reference sequence). The CDR3 DNA reads as TGTGCCAGCAGCTTGTGGACTAGCGACGAGCAGTACTTC. Residues: CASSLWTSDEQYF.

The rearrangement uses TRBV7-9 and TRBJ2-5, with D possibly being TRBD1 (6 bases). The germline CDR1 and CDR2 sequences are SEHNR and FQNEAQ (reference sequence). This CDR3 region has 16 residues. The germline V and J ends were trimmed by 8 bases and 2 bases, with 21 bases remaining between them. The CDR3 loop reads CASGPSLGGEQETQYF. Written as DNA, the CDR3 is TGTGCCAGCGGTCCTAGCTTAGGGGGAGAGCAAGAGACCCAGTACTTC.

V usage is TRBV11-2 and J usage is TRBJ1-2, with D perhaps TRBD1 (5 bases). CDR1 is SGHAT, CDR2 FQNNGV, per germline. The CDR3 runs 13 residues. Between the trimmed V and J ends, which lost 1 base and 4 bases, there was a span of 7 bases. The CDR3 spells CASSLGQIYGYTF. The DNA for the CDR3 is TGTGCCAGCAGCTTAGGACAGATCTATGGCTACACCTTC.

The V and J genes are TRBV7-6 and TRBJ1-4; D is ambiguous. Trimming pared 4 bases from V and 5 bases from J, leaving 5 bases between. The CDR3 consists of 12 residues. Germline V gene data show CDR1 as SGHVS and CDR2 as FNYEAQ. The CDR3 reads CASSSMNEKLFF. The CDR3, as DNA: TGTGCCAGCAGCTCAATGAATGAAAAACTGTTTTTT.

The V and J genes are TRBV7-9 and TRBJ1-1; the match to TRBD1 covers 10 bases. CDR1 is SEHNR and CDR2 is FQNEAQ in the germline V gene (reference sequence). The V and J ends lost 5 bases and 11 bases, in that order; junction bases with no gene match: 11. The CDR3 extends over 14 amino acids. The CDR3 protein is CASSPKRDRGQAFF. CDR3 DNA: TGTGCCAGCAGCCCAAAACGGGACAGGGGACAGGCTTTCTTT.

This chain links TRBV15 with TRBJ1-5; maybe TRBD1 (5 bases). Germline values: CDR1 LNHNV, CDR2 YYDKDF (reference sequence). The CDR3 contains 15 residues. Trimming left V 2 bases short and J 3 bases short, with 11 bases between. The CDR3 coding sequence is TGTGCCACCAGCAGATCCCGACAGACCAATCAGCCCCAGCATTTT. Translation gives CATSRSRQTNQPQHF.

The rearrangement links TRBV9 to TRBJ2-1; 11 nucleotides agree with TRBD2. V dropped 1 base and J dropped 7; count of bases not matched to a gene: 4. This CDR3 region has 15 residues. The germline CDR1 and CDR2 sequences are SGDLS and YYNGEE. The CDR3 DNA reads TGTGCCAGCAGCGTAATAGCGGGGGGGCATAATGAGCAGTTCTTC. Residues: CASSVIAGGHNEQFF.

This clone was seen once. The chain recombines TRBV9 with TRBJ2-3, with 11 bases fitting TRBD2. Germline V gene data show CDR1 as SGDLS and CDR2 as YYNGEE. J lost 4 bases, V lost 3 bases, and 4 bases had no gene match. The CDR3 runs 15 residues. The CDR3 bases are TGTGCCAGCAGCGGTAGCGGGGGGGCCTCAGATACGCAGTATTTT. Its protein product is CASSGSGGASDTQYF.

The chain employs TRBV5-1 and TRBJ1-1; D unclear. Trimming removed 1 base at V and 5 bases at J, with 12 bases between. The CDR3 is made up of 14 amino acids. Germline loops: CDR1 SGHRS, CDR2 YFSETQ. The CDR3 protein is CASSLYYGGTEAFF. The CDR3, as DNA: TGCGCCAGCAGCTTGTATTACGGAGGGACTGAAGCTTTCTTT.

This chain joins TRBV6-5 and TRBJ1-6; TRBD1 agrees at 7 bases. V gave up 5 bases and J gave up 8 bases; unmatched junction bases: 9. Germline V gene data show CDR1 as MNHEY and CDR2 as SVGAGI. This CDR3 is 15 amino acids long. The CDR3, as DNA: TGTGCCAGCAGTACCTCGGGACAGTGGGATTCACCCCTCCACTTT. It is translated as CASSTSGQWDSPLHF.

V is TRBV5-1 and J is TRBJ1-4; no definite D call. Trimming stripped 4 bases from V and 3 bases from J, with 10 bases between. The CDR3 is 14 amino acids. CDR1 is SGHRS and CDR2 is YFSETQ in the germline V gene. The CDR3 DNA sequence: TGCGCCAGCAGCCGCCAGGCCTCTAATGAAAAACTGTTTTTT. It is translated as CASSRQASNEKLFF.

This chain links TRBV5-4 with TRBJ2-2; maybe TRBD1 (5 bases). Trimming cost V 5 bases and J 1 base, with 9 bases left between them. Germline CDR1 is SGHNT and CDR2 is YYREEE (reference sequence). This CDR3 is built from 14 residues. CDR3 amino acids: CASSSGQNTGELFF. The CDR3 coding sequence is TGTGCCAGCAGTTCTGGACAGAACACCGGGGAGCTGTTTTTT.

The chain is built from TRBV6-5 and TRBJ1-1; no firm D call. The CDR3 covers 14 residues. CDR1 is MNHEY, CDR2 SVGAGI, per germline. V was clipped by 8 bases and J by 5 bases, with 18 bases between them. The CDR3 DNA is TGTGCCAGCCATACCTTACGGACTAGTACTGAAGCTTTCTTT. It yields the protein CASHTLRTSTEAFF.

The chain recombines TRBV28 with TRBJ1-5, with 7 positions matching TRBD1. With V trimmed by 4 bases and J by 5 bases, 14 bases remained unmatched. Germline values: CDR1 MDHEN, CDR2 SYDVKM. CDR3 size: 17 residues. The CDR3 DNA is TGTGCCAGCAGTTCCACCCCGTGGACAGGTTTCGATCAGCCCCAGCATTTT. Protein sequence: CASSSTPWTGFDQPQHF.

This chain joins TRBV2 and TRBJ1-2; D perhaps matches TRBD1 (6 bases). Germline assignment: CDR1 SNHLY and CDR2 FYNNEI. V lost 1 base and J lost 0, with 6 bases in between. The CDR3 covers 14 residues. The CDR3 coding sequence is TGTGCCAGCAGTGAAGAGGGGGCTAACTATGGCTACACCTTC. Translation gives CASSEEGANYGYTF.

The chain recombines TRBV11-3 with TRBJ2-5; weak D call: TRBD2 (6 bases). The germline V and J ends were trimmed by 2 bases and 5 bases, with 15 bases remaining between them. Germline V gene sequence: CDR1 SGHNT, CDR2 YENEEA. CDR3 length: 15 amino acids. Written as DNA, the CDR3 is TGTGCCAGCAGCTTACGTCAGGGCGGAGGGGAGACCCAGTACTTC. Translated: CASSLRQGGGETQYF.

This sequence joins TRBV7-9 and TRBJ2-1; 8 bases fit TRBD2. V shed 3 bases and J 0 bases; nucleotides not matched to a gene: 1. From germline, CDR1 is SEHNR and CDR2 FQNEAQ (reference sequence). This CDR3 has 15 residues. The CDR3 loop is CASSFRGGSYNEQFF. In DNA, the CDR3 is TGTGCCAGCAGCTTTCGGGGGGGCTCCTACAATGAGCAGTTCTTC.

The chain couples TRBV1 to TRBJ1-5; the table's D call of TRBD1 was not tested on the DNA. TRBV1 represents a pseudogene. The CDR3 spans 17 residues. In nucleotides, the CDR3 is TGCACCAGCAGCCGCCCCCGTGGGGGACAGGAGCTTCAGCCCCAGCATTTT. It specifies CTSSRPRGGQELQPQHF.

The chain carries TRBV5-4 and TRBJ2-4, with 11 bases lining up with TRBD1. Germline trimming cut 4 bases from V and 3 bases from J; bases unmatched to any gene: 9. There are 17 residues in the CDR3. Germline values: CDR1 SGHNT, CDR2 YYREEE (reference sequence). The CDR3 here is CASSPKAGTGGKNIQYF. As DNA, the CDR3 is TGTGCCAGCAGCCCAAAAGCGGGGACAGGGGGCAAAAACATTCAGTACTTC.

With respect to this clone: Relative to the germline gene, one junction end is altered; a read error may explain this. CDR3 bases: TGTGCCTGGAGGGAGGCAGTATCGGATTTT. It encodes CAWREAVSDF. This chain joins TRBV30 and TRBJ1-5; D ambiguous. The CDR3 is 10 amino acids. CDR1 is GTSNPN and CDR2 is SVGIG in the germline V gene (reference sequence).